What follows are 5 T cell receptor beta chains derived from one specimen sequenced in a study of early T cells in non-severe SARS-CoV-2 infection. MiXCR, applied by TCRdb to the 5' RACE reads, yields one record per CDR3 protein. The table shows tens of thousands of distinct CDR3 sequences, with 6.5% occurring only once. Sequenced here: whole blood, sampled at baseline. These receptors originate from an adult who was a healthcare worker with PCR-confirmed SARS-CoV-2 infection or an uninfected control (not recorded which).

This clonotype appeared a few times. Sequence at one end of the junction differs from germline and may be a read error. The gene calls are TRBV7-9 and TRBJ2-1; no firm D call. The CDR3 is 12 amino acids. Germline V gene data show CDR1 as SEHNR and CDR2 as FQNEAQ (reference sequence). CDR3 sequence: CASRLDPHEQFF. The CDR3 DNA reads as TGTGCCAGCAGGTTAGACCCGCATGAGCAGTTCTTC. Full variable domain (rest looked up from reference TRBV7-9 and TRBJ2-1): DTGVSQNPRHKITKRGQNVTFRCDPISEHNRLYWYRQTLGQGPEFLTYFQNEAQLEKSRLLSDRFSAERPKGSFSTLEIQRTEQGDSAMYLCASRLDPHEQFFGPGTRLTVL.

The rearrangement joins TRBV6-2 or TRBV6-3 to TRBJ2-1, with D perhaps TRBD1 or TRBD2 (5 bases each). With 8 bases removed from V and 7 bases from J, the gap between germline ends came to 15 bases. The CDR3 extends over 13 amino acids. CDR1 and CDR2 (germline): MNHEY, SVGEGT. The CDR3 reads CASEARGHNEQFF. In nucleotides, the CDR3 is TGTGCCAGCGAGGCCCGGGGCCATAATGAGCAGTTCTTC.

This clonotype was seen repeatedly, ten times or more. The genes are TRBV11-2 and TRBJ2-7, with unresolved D. V was pared by 1 base and J by 6 bases, with 4 bases between. This CDR3 contains 11 residues. Germline assignment: CDR1 SGHAT and CDR2 FQNNGV. The CDR3 DNA sequence: TGTGCCAGCAGCTTAGGCCTCGAGCAGTACTTC. It yields the protein CASSLGLEQYF.

This clonotype has ten or more counts. The V and J genes are TRBV7-6 and TRBJ2-1; the match to TRBD2 covers 7 bases. Trimming cost V 3 bases and J 0 bases; bases outside gene matches: 5. The CDR3 consists of 16 residues. Germline values: CDR1 SGHVS, CDR2 FNYEAQ. CDR3: CASSFRGSNSYNEQFF. CDR3 nucleotides: TGTGCCAGCAGCTTCCGCGGGAGTAACTCCTACAATGAGCAGTTCTTC. Full variable domain (missing parts from reference TRBV7-6 and TRBJ2-1): GAGVSQSPRYKVTKRGQDVALRCDPISGHVSLYWYRQALGQGPEFLTYFNYEAQQDKSGLPNDRFSAERPEGSISTLTIQRTEQRDSAMYRCASSFRGSNSYNEQFFGPGTRLTVL.

This clonotype was seen repeatedly, ten times or more. The J gene is TRBJ1-5, the V gene TRBV4-1; no clear D. Per the germline V gene, CDR1 is MGHRA and CDR2 is YSYEKL. There are 16 residues in the CDR3. V dropped 0 bases and J dropped 6 bases, with 15 bases sitting between them. In nucleotides, the CDR3 is TGCGCCAGCAGCCAAGAATCCAGGCCTGAGGTTCAGCCCCAGCATTTT. This codes for CASSQESRPEVQPQHF.